These 15 T cell receptor beta chains came from one sample sequenced in a study of blood T cell repertoires in COVID-19. Clones were sequenced by immunoSEQ multiplex PCR, and TCRdb holds only the in-frame ones, with some missing. The sample comprises roughly 200,000 clones, 85% to 90% of which are singletons, and about 6% rests with the top ten. Sequencing was performed on peripheral blood. Every receptor here comes from a man aged 55 to 70 who had recovered from COVID-19.

This rearrangement joins TRBV9 to TRBJ1-2, with 11 bases that match TRBD1. J gave up 4 bases and V 3 bases, and 5 bases lay outside the gene matches. Germline CDR1 and CDR2: SGDLS and YYNGEE. The CDR3 is made up of 15 amino acids. This chain's CDR3 is CASSERTGGFYGYTF. CDR3 sequence (DNA): TGTGCCAGCAGCGAGCGGACAGGGGGCTTCTATGGCTACACCTTC.

The J gene is TRBJ2-3, the V gene TRBV7-7, with TRBD1 matching 8 bases. This CDR3 has 15 residues. Germline values: CDR1 SSHAT, CDR2 FNYEAQ (reference sequence). V was pared by 4 bases and J by 5 bases, with 8 bases of the junction left unmatched. The CDR3 region is CASSSGQGRVDTQYF. The CDR3 coding sequence is TGTGCCAGCAGCTCCGGACAGGGCCGAGTAGATACGCAGTATTTT.

The V and J genes are TRBV7-7 and TRBJ2-1, with TRBD1 matching over 7 bases. This CDR3 region has 15 residues. The V segment lost 1 base and the J segment 3 bases; nucleotides outside the gene matches: 3. Germline V lookup: CDR1 SSHAT, CDR2 FNYEAQ (reference sequence). CDR3 region: CASSLGSGGYNEQFF. The CDR3 nucleotides are TGTGCCAGCAGCTTAGGCTCAGGGGGCTACAATGAGCAGTTCTTC.

This clone was observed once. The V call is TRBV3-1 (or the pseudogene TRBV3-2), the J call TRBJ1-2, with TRBD1 matching over 9 bases. J was trimmed by 8 bases and V by 4 bases; bases with no gene match: 5. The CDR3 is made up of 13 amino acids. The germline gives CDR1 LGHDT, CDR2 YNNKEL (reference sequence). DNA for the CDR3: TGTGCCAGCAGCCTCCAAACAGGGGGCGGCTACACCTTC. It yields the protein CASSLQTGGGYTF.

The chain combines TRBV6-2 or TRBV6-3 with TRBJ2-5; D uncertain. V shed 6 bases and J shed 2 bases, with 16 bases lying between them. Germline V CDR1 and CDR2: MNHEY, SVGEGT. This CDR3 is 15 amino acids long. This CDR3 is CASSLGGTLQETQYF. Here the CDR3 DNA reads TGTGCCAGCAGCCTCGGTGGTACTTTACAAGAGACCCAGTACTTC.

The J gene is TRBJ1-2, the V gene TRBV6-5; 7 bases align to TRBD1. Looked up from germline, CDR1 is MNHEY and CDR2 is SVGAGI. The CDR3 is 16 residues long. With 3 bases clipped from V and 6 bases from J, the junction kept 13 bases outside the gene matches. CDR3 coding DNA: TGTGCCAGCAGTTATCTCTCGACAGGGCGATTGCATGGCTACACCTTC. Translation gives CASSYLSTGRLHGYTF.

The chain couples TRBV20-1 to TRBJ1-1; TRBD1 might be the D (5 bases). Trimming removed 5 bases from V and 6 bases from J, with 10 bases in between. Germline-derived CDR1 and CDR2 are DFQATT and SNEGSKA (reference sequence). CDR3 length: 11 residues. The CDR3 DNA follows: TGCAGTGCTGGGGCAAGCCCTGAAGCTTTCTTT. This codes for CSAGASPEAFF.

The chain joins TRBV7-2 to TRBJ1-3, with D maybe TRBD1 (5 bases). The germline V gene has CDR1 SGHTA and CDR2 FQGNSA. This CDR3 is 14 amino acids long. V gave up 5 bases and J gave up 0 bases, with 8 bases separating them. The CDR3 here is CASSQQDSGNTIYF. The CDR3 nucleotides read TGTGCCAGCAGCCAACAGGACTCTGGAAACACCATATATTTT.

The J gene is TRBJ2-1, the V gene TRBV5-6; TRBD2 matches at 10 bases. Germline assignment: CDR1 SGHDT and CDR2 YYEEEE. This CDR3 region has 15 residues. Unmatched junction bases numbered 1, after V lost 0 bases and J lost 4 bases. CDR3 coding DNA: TGTGCCAGCAGCTTGGGGACTAGCGGATACAATGAGCAGTTCTTC. As protein: CASSLGTSGYNEQFF.

The chain carries TRBV3-1 (or the pseudogene TRBV3-2) and TRBJ1-1; TRBD1 matches at 9 bases. The CDR3 is made up of 15 amino acids. Germline V gene data show CDR1 as LGHDT and CDR2 as YNNKEL (reference sequence). V gave up 3 bases and J gave up 4 bases; unmatched junction bases: 6. CDR3 DNA: TGTGCCAGCAGCCAGATCGGGACAGGGAGCACTGAAGCTTTCTTT. Residues: CASSQIGTGSTEAFF.

The CDR3 DNA reads as TGTGCCAGCAGCCGTCGACAGATAAGCTACGAGCAGTACTTC. Its translation: CASSRRQISYEQYF. This chain links TRBV3-1 (or the pseudogene TRBV3-2) with TRBJ2-7; D possibly corresponds to TRBD1 (5 bases). CDR3 size: 14 residues. Germline V gene sequence: CDR1 LGHDT, CDR2 YNNKEL (reference sequence). Trimming left V 4 bases short and J 3 bases short, with 13 bases between.

This clone occurred a few times. V is TRBV5-1 and J is TRBJ2-7, with D tentatively TRBD2 (6 bases). Germline-derived CDR1 and CDR2 are SGHRS and YFSETQ. Trimming cost V 4 bases and J 2 bases, with 13 bases left between them. The CDR3 runs to 14 residues. The CDR3 loop reads CASSPSGLAYEQYF. For the CDR3, the DNA is TGCGCCAGCAGCCCCTCGGGACTTGCCTACGAGCAGTACTTC.

The V call is TRBV5-1, the J call TRBJ2-6; the D gene is possibly TRBD1 (5 bases). CDR1 and CDR2 from the germline V gene are SGHRS and YFSETQ. CDR3 length equals 16 residues. V lost 0 bases and J lost 1, with 8 bases in between. CDR3 region: CASSLAGSSGANVLTF. The CDR3 DNA sequence: TGCGCCAGCAGCTTGGCAGGGTCTTCTGGGGCCAACGTCCTGACTTTC.

The chain carries TRBV28 and TRBJ2-7; D is perhaps TRBD1 (6 bases). Trimming pared 5 bases from V and 0 bases from J, leaving 14 bases between. The CDR3 runs to 15 residues. Germline lookup yields CDR1 MDHEN and CDR2 SYDVKM. CDR3: CASSQNTGSSYEQYF. CDR3 nucleotide sequence: TGTGCCAGCAGTCAAAACACAGGGAGCTCCTACGAGCAGTACTTC.

The chain links TRBV5-6 to TRBJ1-2; TRBD1 might be the D (5 bases). This CDR3 region has 16 residues. The germline CDR1 and CDR2 sequences are SGHDT and YYEEEE. V was clipped by 0 bases and J by 5 bases, with 17 bases between them. CDR3 sequence: CASSLGGAGRYYGYTF. DNA of the CDR3: TGTGCCAGCAGCTTGGGCGGGGCAGGGAGATATTATGGCTACACCTTC.